This TCR beta chain was observed in a study of blood T cell repertoires in COVID-19. Study-wide context: Samples representing acute and convalescent COVID-19 were sourced from the United States, Italy and Spain. Nucleic acid was either cDNA or gDNA, and it came from T cells, B-cell-depleted T cells, or PBMCs.

Original processing notes: Reference gene primer amplification gave estimated nucleated cell counts. TCRdb keeps only in-frame clones here, not all; method: immunoSEQ multiplex PCR. D and trimming were read from the DNA, whereas the V and J calls and clone size are those reported in that table. The sample yields 45,000 to 65,000 clones, roughly 90% seen once. This clone showed up just once. The clonotype was recovered from a man aged 50-59 years with acute or convalescent COVID-19. Sequencing was done on a sample of peripheral blood.

The CDR3 is CASATRTDEKLFF. In nucleotides, the CDR3 is TGTGCCAGCGCTACCCGGACAGATGAAAAACTGTTTTTT. V and J are TRBV6-6 and TRBJ1-4; D may be TRBD1 (6 bases). This CDR3 is 13 amino acids long. V lost 8 bases and J lost 6, with 13 bases in between. In germline, CDR1 is MNHNY, CDR2 SVGAGI (reference sequence).